The source of this T cell receptor beta chain is a study of early T cells in non-severe SARS-CoV-2 infection. Study-level points and caveats: There was a bias toward anti-spike CD8 responses in VDJdb matching, which missed private and CD4 specificities.

In the library, individual cDNA molecules carried attached unique molecular identifiers. Via MiXCR, TCRdb re-called the 5' RACE reads, giving one row per CDR3 protein. The sample shows 68,000 or so distinct CDR3 sequences, more than 9% of them seen only once. This clonotype was seen ten or more times. As yet, its antigen is unknown. The source is an adult who was a healthcare worker with PCR-confirmed SARS-CoV-2 infection or an uninfected control (not recorded which). Sequencing was carried out using whole blood.

The CDR3: CASRGQGGGQPQHF. CDR3 nucleotide sequence: TGTGCCAGCAGGGGACAGGGAGGCGGTCAGCCCCAGCATTTT. The V and J genes are TRBV12-3 or TRBV12-4 and TRBJ1-5; 9 positions match TRBD1. This CDR3 spans 14 amino acids. The V and J ends lost 6 bases and 6 bases, in that order; junction bases with no gene match: 6.